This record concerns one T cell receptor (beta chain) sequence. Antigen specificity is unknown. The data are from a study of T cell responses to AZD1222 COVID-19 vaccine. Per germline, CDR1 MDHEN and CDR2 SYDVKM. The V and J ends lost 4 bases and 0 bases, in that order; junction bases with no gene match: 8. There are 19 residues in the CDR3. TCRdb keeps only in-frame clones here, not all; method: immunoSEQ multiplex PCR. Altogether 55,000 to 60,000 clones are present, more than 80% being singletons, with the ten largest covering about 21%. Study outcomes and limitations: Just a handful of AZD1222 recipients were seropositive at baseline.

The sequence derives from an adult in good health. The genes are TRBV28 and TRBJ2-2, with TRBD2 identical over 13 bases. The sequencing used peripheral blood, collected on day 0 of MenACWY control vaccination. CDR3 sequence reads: CASSSTGLAGVPNTGELFF. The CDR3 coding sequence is TGTGCCAGCAGTTCAACCGGACTAGCGGGAGTACCGAACACCGGGGAGCTGTTTTTT.